This entry describes one T cell receptor beta chain. The trim removed 7 bases at V and 5 bases at J, leaving 8 bases unmatched. There are 15 residues in the CDR3. CDR1 and CDR2 (germline): SGHRS, YFSETQ. This sample was taken from a study of blood T cell repertoires in COVID-19. Study at large: Whether acute or convalescent, the COVID-19 samples came from the United States, Italy and Spain. From T cells, B-cell-depleted T cells, or PBMCs came the material, which was cDNA or gDNA.

Original processing methods: Reference gene primer amplification gave nucleated cell count estimates. Sequencing used immunoSEQ multiplex PCR; TCRdb keeps in-frame clones, though not all of them. V and J calls and clone size follow that table, whereas D and trimming were derived from the DNA. The sample records some 190,000 clones, around 84% being singletons. The chain carries TRBV5-1 and TRBJ2-1; 11 nucleotides line up with TRBD1. The TCR was taken from a human donor in a cohort sampled during active COVID-19. Material for sequencing was peripheral blood. The CDR3 protein is CASARTGGDHNEQFF. CDR3 DNA: TGCGCCAGCGCCAGGACAGGGGGCGACCACAATGAGCAGTTCTTC.